This T cell receptor beta chain was recorded in a study of CD8 T cells in ankylosing spondylitis. TCRdb independently ran MiXCR on the 5' RACE reads; one entry per CDR3 protein. The sample shows 350,000 or so distinct CDR3 sequences, roughly 8% of them seen only once. Remarks on this clonotype: The antigen is not known.

The germline V and J ends were trimmed by 5 bases and 4 bases, with 8 bases remaining between them. From germline, CDR1 is SGHVS and CDR2 FQNEAQ. The CDR3 runs to 12 residues. Study results and limitations: As for the disease-linked clones, they showed a CD8+ phenotype and occurred at relatively low frequencies in peripheral blood. There were earlier reports of some motif variants in reactive arthritis synovial fluid and blood. There was reportedly significant enrichment of clones that were disease-linked in matched ankylosing spondylitis synovial fluid. It appeared that ankylosing spondylitis blood was characterized by a TCR beta motif of several highly homologous variants.

The rearrangement uses TRBV7-8 and TRBJ2-5; no definite D call. What was sequenced was blood, either unsorted or a sorted T cell fraction (not recorded which). The sequence came from a male donor with ankylosing spondylitis. The CDR3 DNA reads as TGTGCCAGCAGCACGGCTATAGAGACCCAGTACTTC. It specifies CASSTAIETQYF.